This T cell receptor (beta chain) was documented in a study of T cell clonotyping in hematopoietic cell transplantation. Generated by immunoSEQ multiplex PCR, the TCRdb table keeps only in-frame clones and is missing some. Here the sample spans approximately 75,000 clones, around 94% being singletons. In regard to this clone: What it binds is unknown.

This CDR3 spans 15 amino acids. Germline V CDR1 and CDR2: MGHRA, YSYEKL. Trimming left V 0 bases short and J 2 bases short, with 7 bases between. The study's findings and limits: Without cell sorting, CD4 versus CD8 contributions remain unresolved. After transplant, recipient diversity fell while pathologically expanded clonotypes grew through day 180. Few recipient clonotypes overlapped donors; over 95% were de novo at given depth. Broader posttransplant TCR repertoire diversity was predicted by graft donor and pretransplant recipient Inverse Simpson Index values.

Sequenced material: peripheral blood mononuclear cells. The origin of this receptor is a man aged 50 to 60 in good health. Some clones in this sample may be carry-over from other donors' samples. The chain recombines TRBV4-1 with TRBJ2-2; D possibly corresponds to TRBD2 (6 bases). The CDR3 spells CASSQDGLNTGELFF. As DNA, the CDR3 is TGCGCCAGCAGCCAAGACGGACTAAACACCGGGGAGCTGTTTTTT.